These 4 T cell receptor beta chains share one sample of origin, sequenced in a study of cytomegalovirus exposure and HLA in healthy donors. Primers included in the PCR were 60 Vbeta and 13 Jbeta primers. Assay: immunoSEQ multiplex PCR; the TCRdb copy retains only in-frame clones and omits some. This repertoire shows approximately 100,000 clones, about 77% found once; its top ten account for under 13%. Source material: PBMCs. All receptors come from a woman younger than 35 in good health and CMV-seropositive.

V is TRBV5-5 and J is TRBJ2-2, with D possibly TRBD2 on 6 matching bases. CDR1 SGHKS and CDR2 YYEKEE come from the germline V gene (reference sequence). The CDR3 is 16 amino acids. The V end lost 0 bases, the J end lost 6 bases, and 15 bases lay between the germline ends. The CDR3 loop is CASSLALGGPAGELFF. CDR3 coding DNA: TGTGCCAGCAGCTTGGCCCTAGGAGGGCCGGCCGGGGAGCTGTTTTTT.

The V call is TRBV5-1, the J call TRBJ2-5, with 12 bases matching TRBD1. Germline V lookup: CDR1 SGHRS, CDR2 YFSETQ. This CDR3 has 19 amino acids. The ends lost 1 base at V and 5 bases at J; junction bases unmatched: 15. The CDR3 sequence is CASSLLGTGGVGAWETQYF. DNA of the CDR3: TGCGCCAGCAGCTTGTTGGGGACAGGGGGCGTCGGAGCTTGGGAGACCCAGTACTTC.

The rearrangement uses TRBV4-1 and TRBJ2-1, with 13 bases identical to TRBD2. This CDR3 contains 15 residues. With 5 bases clipped from V and 5 bases from J, the junction kept 3 bases outside the gene matches. Germline V gene sequence: CDR1 MGHRA, CDR2 YSYEKL. Here the CDR3 reads CASSGLAGVNNEQFF. The CDR3 nucleotides read TGCGCCAGCAGCGGACTAGCGGGAGTTAACAATGAGCAGTTCTTC.

The V call is TRBV6-6, the J call TRBJ2-7; D uncertain. V gave up 5 bases and J gave up 3 bases, with 11 bases separating them. The CDR3 has 13 amino acids. Germline values: CDR1 MNHNY, CDR2 SVGAGI (reference sequence). CDR3 sequence reads: CASSPTPGYEQYF. The CDR3, as DNA: TGTGCCAGCAGTCCCACCCCAGGCTACGAGCAGTACTTC.